Described below is a single TCR beta chain sequence and its context. As yet, its antigen is unknown. The read is 3 residues too short to cover the CDR3 end, so that end is filled in from the germline J gene. The CDR3 is made up of 15 amino acids. Germline-derived CDR1 and CDR2 are MDHEN and SYDVKM. V was trimmed by 5 bases and J by 4 bases, leaving 17 bases between them. These data originate in a study of T cells in women clearing cervical HPV infection. About the study: Case blood was drawn when the lesion was first found; control blood after infection became undetectable. Study-wide results and caveats: Repertoire richness, not evenness, was significantly elevated in CIN3+ cases versus controls. TRBV6-7 abundance was lower in cases than controls (approximately 0.11% versus 0.16%).

TCR beta CDR3 amplified by multiplex PCR from roughly 1,100 ng genomic DNA. Profiled with immunoSEQ multiplex PCR; TCRdb holds only in-frame clones, not every one. The table lists 25,000 to 30,000 clones, with under 3.5% in the top ten. The TCR sequence derives from a woman aged 18 to 75 with a cervical HPV16 infection that either progressed to CIN3+ or cleared (not recorded which). What was sequenced was blood buffy coat. The chain employs TRBV28 and TRBJ2-5, with TRBD1 as a possible D gene (6 bases). The CDR3 is CASSPPRDKTETQYF. CDR3 DNA, as far as it was read: TGTGCCAGCAGTCCCCCCCGGGACAAGACAGAGACC.